A single sample is the source of the 20 T cell receptor beta chains below, sequenced in a study of blood T cells in healthy people across ages. Together with a sample-barcoded 5' primer, a J-beta primer mix was included in a second PCR lasting about 6 to 11 cycles. TCRdb reprocessed the 5' RACE reads with MiXCR, giving one entry per CDR3 protein. The table records 850,000 to 1,000,000 distinct CDR3 sequences, 51% of them present only once. The sequenced material came from blood. The receptors shown here come from a woman aged 60 to 75 in good health.

This clonotype appeared a few times. The V and J genes are TRBV20-1 and TRBJ2-7; D might be TRBD2 (6 bases). V shed 5 bases and J shed 0 bases, with 14 bases lying between them. This CDR3 spans 14 amino acids. The germline V gene has CDR1 DFQATT and CDR2 SNEGSKA (reference sequence). CDR3 nucleotide sequence: TGCAGTGCTGGAAACATGGACTACTCCTACGAGCAGTACTTC. Encoded protein: CSAGNMDYSYEQYF.

The chain employs TRBV27 and TRBJ2-7; the D is unclear. This CDR3 region has 12 residues. The V gene lost 5 bases and the J gene lost 7 bases, with 12 bases spanning the gap. The V gene's germline CDR1 is MNHEY and CDR2 SMNVEV (reference sequence). For the CDR3, the DNA is TGTGCCAGCAGTCCTTTTACGGGTGAGCAGTACTTC. It encodes CASSPFTGEQYF.

This sequence joins TRBV7-9 and TRBJ2-1; the D call may be TRBD1 or TRBD2 (5 bases each). Trimming took off 5 bases at V and 4 bases at J, with 12 bases between the two ends. Germline loops: CDR1 SEHNR, CDR2 FQNEAQ (reference sequence). The CDR3 is 14 amino acids. CDR3 in amino acids: CASSTRDLYNEQFF. In DNA, the CDR3 is TGTGCCAGCAGCACCCGGGACCTATACAATGAGCAGTTCTTC.

This clonotype was observed a few times. The chain recombines TRBV5-6 with TRBJ2-3; D perhaps matches TRBD1 (6 bases). The germline CDR1 and CDR2 sequences are SGHDT and YYEEEE. The V and J ends lost 2 bases and 0 bases respectively, with 25 bases between them. This CDR3 region has 20 residues. CDR3 bases: TGTGCCAGCAGCTTTCTACTCCAACGTTACCGGGACATTAGCACAGATACGCAGTATTTT. This codes for CASSFLLQRYRDISTDTQYF.

The rearrangement uses TRBV6-4 and TRBJ2-2, with 8 bases matching TRBD2. The trim removed 7 bases at V and 5 bases at J, leaving 6 bases unmatched. This CDR3 comprises 14 residues. Germline V gene sequence: CDR1 MRHNA, CDR2 SNTAGT. CDR3 residues: CASKEAGETGELFF. The CDR3 coding sequence is TGTGCCAGCAAAGAAGCGGGGGAAACCGGGGAGCTGTTTTTT.

The sample holds many counts of this clonotype. Relative to the germline gene, one junction end is altered; a read error may explain this. The J gene is TRBJ2-3, the V gene TRBV3-1, with a possible D match to TRBD2 (5 bases). This CDR3 region has 13 residues. Germline V gene lookup returns CDR1 LGHDT and CDR2 YNNKEL (reference sequence). The CDR3 nucleotides read TGCGCCAGCAGCCAAGGAGGTGCAGATACGCAGTATTTT. Translated, it gives CASSQGGADTQYF.

This chain uses TRBV9 with TRBJ2-5; 9 nucleotides match TRBD2. Germline-derived CDR1 and CDR2 are SGDLS and YYNGEE. This CDR3 is built from 18 residues. V dropped 0 bases and J dropped 7; count of bases not matched to a gene: 16. Here the CDR3 DNA reads TGTGCCAGCAGCGTAGAGGGTAGCGGGAGCCTAACCTGGGGGACCCAGTACTTC. Translating it yields CASSVEGSGSLTWGTQYF.

This chain connects TRBV6-5 to TRBJ1-1; no firm D call. This CDR3 is 12 amino acids long. Germline CDR1 is MNHEY and CDR2 is SVGAGI. The ends were cut back, 8 bases at V and 0 bases at J, with 7 bases in the middle. CDR3 amino acids: CASGFMNTEAFF. The CDR3, as DNA: TGTGCCAGCGGATTCATGAACACTGAAGCTTTCTTT.

This clonotype is a singleton in its sample. The chain recombines TRBV7-8 with TRBJ2-5; D unresolved. The end of the DNA fits TRBJ2-7 better, so the J call may be wrong. The CDR3 loop spans 15 amino acids. Per germline, CDR1 SGHVS and CDR2 FQNEAQ. The CDR3 loop reads CASSWTVGPTYEQYF. In nucleotides, the CDR3 is TGTGCCAGCAGCTGGACGGTGGGCCCAACCTACGAGCAGTACTTC.

This clonotype was observed a few times. The chain carries TRBV25-1 and TRBJ1-2; D is unresolved. V lost 4 bases, J lost 2 bases, and 8 bases lay in between. The CDR3 runs to 13 residues. The V gene's germline CDR1 is MGHDK and CDR2 SYGVNS. CDR3 DNA: TGTGCCAGCAGTGGCCGGGCGAACTATGGCTACACCTTC. Its translation: CASSGRANYGYTF.

V usage is TRBV7-2 and J usage is TRBJ2-1; 8 bases match TRBD1. V dropped 5 bases and J dropped 3; count of bases not matched to a gene: 6. Germline V gives CDR1 SGHTA, CDR2 FQGNSA. The CDR3 covers 15 residues. The chain's CDR3 is CASSQDRARYNEQFF. CDR3 DNA sequence: TGTGCCAGCAGCCAGGACAGGGCCCGCTACAATGAGCAGTTCTTC.

This clonotype was counted only a few times. This chain uses TRBV18 with TRBJ1-2; D remains unclear. Germline V gene lookup returns CDR1 KGHSH and CDR2 LQKENI. The CDR3 has 15 amino acids. V was pared by 3 bases and J by 5 bases, with 16 bases between. CDR3 loop: CASSPQMGYEYGYTF. The CDR3 coding sequence is TGTGCCAGCTCACCTCAAATGGGTTACGAGTATGGCTACACCTTC. The whole variable domain, filled in from reference TRBV18 and TRBJ1-2, reads NAGVMQNPRHLVRRRGQEARLRCSPMKGHSHVYWYRQLPEEGLKFMVYLQKENIIDESGMPKERFSAEFPKEGPSILRIQQVVRGDSAAYFCASSPQMGYEYGYTFGSGTRLTVV.

This clonotype was picked up a small number of times. The chain has TRBV7-9 and TRBJ2-7, with TRBD2 matching over 9 bases. The CDR3 has 14 residues. The trim removed 7 bases at V and 4 bases at J, leaving 8 bases unmatched. Germline loops: CDR1 SEHNR, CDR2 FQNEAQ (reference sequence). Written as DNA, the CDR3 is TGTGCCAGCAATGCCGATACTAGCGGGTACGAGCAGTACTTC. Translated, it gives CASNADTSGYEQYF.

This clonotype was seen at least ten times. The germline gene is not matched at one end of the junction; a read error may be the cause. This chain links TRBV5-1 with TRBJ2-5; no firm D call. CDR1 and CDR2 (germline): SGHRS, YFSETQ. The CDR3 runs to 11 residues. CDR3 amino acids: CASSNQETQYF. The CDR3, as DNA: TGTGCCAGCAGCAACCAAGAGACCCAGTACTTC.

This clonotype turned up a few times. The rearrangement links TRBV15 to TRBJ2-1, with 9 bases lining up with TRBD1. The CDR3 length is 16 residues. J lost 4 bases, V lost 1 base, and 5 bases had no gene match. The germline CDR1 and CDR2 sequences are LNHNV and YYDKDF (reference sequence). The CDR3 sequence is CATSRAAGQGYNEQFF. The CDR3 bases are TGTGCCACCAGCAGAGCGGCGGGACAGGGATACAATGAGCAGTTCTTC.

There are a few counts of this clonotype. The V call is TRBV20-1, the J call TRBJ2-7; D gene unclear. This CDR3 has 12 amino acids. The germline CDR1 and CDR2 sequences are DFQATT and SNEGSKA (reference sequence). Trimming removed 3 bases at V and 1 base at J, with 7 bases between. The CDR3 reads CSARGRSYEQYF. The CDR3 nucleotides read TGCAGTGCTAGGGGCCGATCCTACGAGCAGTACTTC.

The chain links TRBV18 to TRBJ1-1; D call uncertain. This CDR3 region has 13 residues. CDR1 is KGHSH and CDR2 is LQKENI in the germline V gene. The germline V and J ends were trimmed by 9 bases and 0 bases, with 11 bases remaining between them. The CDR3 reads CASVSTVNTEAFF. The CDR3 DNA is TGTGCCAGTGTTTCCACCGTGAACACTGAAGCTTTCTTT.

CDR3 region: CASSFILAAQYF. CDR3 bases: TGTGCCAGCAGCTTTATCCTAGCGGCTCAGTACTTC. This sequence joins TRBV7-6 and TRBJ2-7; 7 bases are a match to TRBD2. Germline V gene sequence: CDR1 SGHVS, CDR2 FNYEAQ. Trimming cost V 3 bases and J 10 bases; bases outside gene matches: 6. This CDR3 spans 12 amino acids. Filled out from reference TRBV7-6 and TRBJ2-7, the complete variable domain reads GAGVSQSPRYKVTKRGQDVALRCDPISGHVSLYWYRQALGQGPEFLTYFNYEAQQDKSGLPNDRFSAERPEGSISTLTIQRTEQRDSAMYRCASSFILAAQYFGPGTRLTVT.

This chain joins TRBV27 and TRBJ2-1, with 9 positions matching TRBD1. The V gene end was trimmed by 3 bases and the J gene end by 13 bases; junction bases not matched to a gene: 16. The CDR3 sequence is 16 residues long. Germline V lookup: CDR1 MNHEY, CDR2 SMNVEV (reference sequence). In DNA, the CDR3 is TGTGCCAGCAGTTTGGGACAGGGTTCATCGATGGAGACCCAGTTCTTC. It codes for CASSLGQGSSMETQFF.

The chain is built from TRBV20-1 and TRBJ2-1, with a weak D call TRBD2 (6 bases). Deletions cut 6 bases from V and 4 bases from J, with 13 bases between. The CDR3 is made up of 13 amino acids. Germline CDR1 and CDR2: DFQATT and SNEGSKA (reference sequence). The CDR3 spells CSAELSGYNEQFF. The CDR3 coding sequence is TGCAGTGCGGAACTGAGCGGGTACAATGAGCAGTTCTTC.